The clone carrying this TCR beta chain came up a few times. This entry belongs to a study of blood T cell repertoires in COVID-19. Study in general: The study drew acute and convalescent COVID-19 samples from the United States, Italy and Spain. Nucleic acid was either cDNA or gDNA, and it came from T cells, B-cell-depleted T cells, or PBMCs.

This CDR3 is 13 amino acids long. Trimming shortened V by 3 bases and J by 7 bases, and 12 bases separated the two germline ends. Germline CDR1 reads MNHNS; CDR2 reads SASEGT. Participant-reported clinical history was the basis for cohort assignment. In Cohort 3, a recovered donor had either two negative PCRs, clearance, or symptom resolution. Produced via immunoSEQ multiplex PCR; TCRdb's table is partial and in-frame only. The sample consists of 270,000 or so clones, approximately 86% of them appearing once. Sequencing was performed on PBMCs or T cells enriched from blood (not recorded which). The receptor comes from a woman between 18 and 29 years old who had recovered from COVID-19. The J gene is TRBJ1-2, the V gene TRBV6-1, with TRBD1 as a possible D gene (6 bases). This CDR3 reads CASSEGGLFGYTF. The CDR3, as DNA: TGTGCCAGCAGTGAGGGGGGGCTCTTTGGCTACACCTTC.